The source of this T cell receptor (beta chain) is a study of technical replicates of blood from several donors. Germline V gene sequence: CDR1 SGHRS, CDR2 YFSETQ. With 4 bases clipped from V and 3 bases from J, the junction kept 6 bases outside the gene matches. The CDR3 extends over 15 amino acids. The data were produced by immunoSEQ multiplex PCR, yet TCRdb's version contains in-frame clones alone and is incomplete. The top ten clones hold approximately 0.25% of a sample with around 70,000 clones, around 95% of them seen once. The chain uses TRBV5-1 and TRBJ1-5, with 8 positions matching TRBD1. This TCR was sampled from a human donor in good health. The sample was T cells isolated from PBMCs. In DNA, the CDR3 is TGCGCCAGCAGCACCGGGACAGGTATCAATCAGCCCCAGCATTTT. It yields the protein CASSTGTGINQPQHF.